A single sample gave rise to the 8 T cell receptor beta chains below, sequenced in a study of neurological immune-mediated disorders. A single record per CDR3 protein comes from TCRdb applying MiXCR to the 5' RACE reads. This sample yields some 95,000 distinct CDR3 sequences, of which around 3.3% are seen a single time; around 6% belongs to the top ten. Sequences were obtained from PBMCs. These receptors all stem from a woman aged 18 to 35 with multiple sclerosis.

This clonotype was picked up many times. The J gene is TRBJ2-4, the V gene TRBV27; tentative D call: TRBD1 (6 bases). CDR3 length: 15 amino acids. V lost 4 bases and J lost 0, with 10 bases in between. Germline V gene data show CDR1 as MNHEY and CDR2 as SMNVEV (reference sequence). In DNA, the CDR3 is TGTGCCAGCAGTTCGGACAGACTAGCCAAAAACATTCAGTACTTC. Encoded protein: CASSSDRLAKNIQYF.

The genes are TRBV20-1 and TRBJ2-1, with no clear D. Germline CDR1 is DFQATT and CDR2 is SNEGSKA (reference sequence). V lost 5 bases and J lost 8, with 16 bases in between. CDR3 length: 13 residues. The CDR3 sequence is CSADHPVFDEQFF. CDR3 nucleotide sequence: TGCAGTGCTGATCACCCCGTCTTCGATGAGCAGTTCTTC.

This clonotype has a count of ten or more. The chain is built from TRBV15 and TRBJ2-2; D unclear. The CDR3 spans 17 residues. CDR1 is LNHNV, CDR2 YYDKDF, per germline (reference sequence). Deletions cut 0 bases from V and 1 base from J, with 12 bases between. The CDR3 DNA sequence: TGTGCCACCAGCAGAGATCAGGCAGCTATGAACACCGGGGAGCTGTTTTTT. It translates to CATSRDQAAMNTGELFF.

Many counts were recorded for this clonotype. The rearrangement uses TRBV5-4 and TRBJ2-1; D might be TRBD2 (5 bases). In germline, CDR1 is SGHNT, CDR2 YYREEE (reference sequence). The CDR3 length is 13 residues. Trimming cost V 0 bases and J 7 bases, with 8 bases left between them. The CDR3 reads CASSLDPGNEQFF. The CDR3 nucleotides read TGTGCCAGCAGCTTGGACCCGGGGAATGAGCAGTTCTTC.

This clonotype has ten or more counts. This chain uses TRBV6-2 or TRBV6-3 with TRBJ2-7; D not resolved. The V end lost 7 bases, the J end lost 0 bases, and 16 bases lay between the germline ends. Per the germline V gene, CDR1 is MNHEY and CDR2 is SVGEGT. This CDR3 is 15 amino acids long. CDR3: CASTPAGRSSYEQYF. In DNA form, the CDR3 reads TGTGCCAGCACCCCCGCCGGCAGGAGCTCCTACGAGCAGTACTTC.

This clonotype was detected many times. The chain combines TRBV6-5 with TRBJ2-3, with 13 bases fitting TRBD2. There are 16 residues in the CDR3. The V gene's germline CDR1 is MNHEY and CDR2 SVGAGI. Germline trimming cut 2 bases from V and 4 bases from J; bases unmatched to any gene: 3. CDR3 nucleotide sequence: TGTGCCAGCAGTTACCGACTAGCGGGGGGAGCAGATACGCAGTATTTT. It is translated as CASSYRLAGGADTQYF.

This clonotype was seen at least ten times. CDR3 in amino acids: CASSLAHSLGGTQYF. The CDR3 nucleotides read TGTGCCAGCAGCTTAGCGCACTCCCTCGGGGGGACCCAGTACTTC. The chain employs TRBV7-2 and TRBJ2-5; D possibly corresponds to TRBD2 (6 bases). Germline V gives CDR1 SGHTA, CDR2 FQGNSA. V was shortened by 0 bases and J by 7 bases, with 15 bases between the two germline ends. The CDR3 length is 15 residues.

A word on this clonotype: A read error is possible here, since a much larger clone lies one base away. The chain links TRBV12-3 or TRBV12-4 to TRBJ2-5, with D tentatively TRBD2 (7 bases). V lost 7 bases to trimming and J lost 5 bases, with 14 bases between them. This CDR3 has 13 amino acids. CDR3 in DNA: TGTGCCAGCAACATGGGGGGGCGGGAGACCCAGTACTTC. Translation: CASNMGGRETQYF.